This TCR beta chain was recorded in a study of T cells after yellow fever vaccination. Looking at the study overall: Low-cell-number fractions were prepared with SMART-Seq v4 Ultra Low Input. General observations from the study: Subsequent booster samples again held most clones from primary vaccination (approximately 95% CD4, about 86% CD8). Any FACS-sorted repertoire could hold abundant clonotypes that contaminate it from the bulk population.

Template-switching 5'RACE yielded the TCR cDNA; a universal primer site and UMIs were added in the process. TCRdb itself ran the 5' RACE reads through MiXCR, one entry per CDR3 protein. The sample lists approximately 250,000 distinct CDR3 sequences, roughly 6.2% occurring once. The CDR3 runs 14 residues. Trimming removed 0 bases from V and 2 bases from J, with 8 bases in between. Germline V gives CDR1 LGHNA, CDR2 YNFKEQ. As regards this clonotype: Its cognate antigen is unknown.

The chain has TRBV4-2 and TRBJ2-7, with D possibly TRBD2 on 5 matching bases. The clonotype originates from a man between 25 and 39 years old who received the YFV17D yellow fever vaccine. Specimen: CD4+ T cells sorted from PBMCs, collected on the day of the yellow fever booster vaccination. CDR3 in DNA: TGTGCCAGCAGCCAAGATTTGCGGGCCTACGAGCAGTACTTC. Protein sequence: CASSQDLRAYEQYF.